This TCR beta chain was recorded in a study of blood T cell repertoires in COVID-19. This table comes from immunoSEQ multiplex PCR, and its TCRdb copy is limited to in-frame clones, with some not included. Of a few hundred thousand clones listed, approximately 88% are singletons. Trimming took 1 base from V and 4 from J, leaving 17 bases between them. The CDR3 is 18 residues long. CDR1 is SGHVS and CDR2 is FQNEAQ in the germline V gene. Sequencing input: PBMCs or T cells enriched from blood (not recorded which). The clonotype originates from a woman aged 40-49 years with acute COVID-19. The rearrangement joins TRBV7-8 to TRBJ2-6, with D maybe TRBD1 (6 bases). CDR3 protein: CASSLEFSAGAGANVLTF. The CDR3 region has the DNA TGTGCCAGCAGCTTAGAGTTTAGTGCAGGGGCAGGGGCCAACGTCCTGACTTTC. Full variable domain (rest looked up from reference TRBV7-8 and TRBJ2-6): GAGVSQSPRYKVAKRGQDVALRCDPISGHVSLFWYQQALGQGPEFLTYFQNEAQLDKSGLPSDRFFAERPEGSVSTLKIQRTQQEDSAVYLCASSLEFSAGAGANVLTFGAGSRLTVL.